Listed below are T cell receptor beta chains from one sample, sequenced in a study of blood T cell repertoires in COVID-19. Generated by immunoSEQ multiplex PCR, the TCRdb table keeps only in-frame clones and is missing some. The repertoire holds roughly 150,000 clones, with nearly 80% as singletons. Material: peripheral blood. These receptors were obtained from a woman older than 75 with acute or convalescent COVID-19. CDR3s include the opening cysteine and the closing phenylalanine or tryptophan. A D gene is named only where the DNA matches it firmly. Part of the rows lack a size; the others show once, few, many or a class for expanded clones.

length: 14; size: -; V: TRBV5-1; J: TRBJ1-1; D: -; CDR3: CASVPHEGPSEAFF; DNA: TGCGCCAGCGTACCACATGAGGGTCCCAGTGAAGCTTTCTTT
length: 17; size: -; V: TRBV2; J: TRBJ2-7; D: -; CDR3: CASSAPRIGGKGNEQYF; DNA: TGTGCCAGCAGTGCGCCGAGGATTGGGGGGAAGGGGAACGAGCAGTACTTC
length: 14; size: -; V: TRBV5-1; J: TRBJ1-3; D: -; CDR3: CASSPVGGGNTIYF; DNA: TGCGCCAGCAGCCCGGTCGGCGGGGGAAACACCATATATTTT
length: 14; size: few; V: TRBV4-1; J: TRBJ2-3; D: -; CDR3: CASSPGQSTDTQYF; DNA: TGCGCCAGCAGCCCCGGACAGAGCACAGATACGCAGTATTTT
length: 15; size: -; V: TRBV30; J: TRBJ2-1; D: TRBD2; CDR3: CAWMLAGAHYNEQFF; DNA: TGTGCCTGGATGCTAGCGGGAGCACACTACAATGAGCAGTTCTTC
length: 15; size: -; V: TRBV24-1; J: TRBJ2-1; D: -; CDR3: CATSDYRQSYNEQFF; DNA: TGTGCCACCAGTGATTACCGACAGTCGTACAATGAGCAGTTCTTC
length: 15; size: -; V: TRBV19; J: TRBJ1-1; D: TRBD1; CDR3: CASSDGTASRTEAFF; DNA: TGTGCCAGTAGTGATGGGACAGCCAGTCGAACTGAAGCTTTCTTT
length: 14; size: few; V: TRBV10-2; J: TRBJ1-2; D: -; CDR3: CASTGQLSLGGYTF; DNA: TGCGCCAGCACCGGACAGTTGTCTTTGGGAGGCTACACCTTC
length: 17; size: -; V: TRBV19; J: TRBJ2-1; D: TRBD2; CDR3: CASTPPHLAGDTNEQFF; DNA: TGTGCCAGTACCCCCCCCCACCTAGCGGGGGATACAAATGAGCAGTTCTTC
length: 15; size: -; V: TRBV3-1/TRBV3-2; J: TRBJ2-7; D: -; CDR3: CASRDRLGPSGEQYF; DNA: TGTGCCAGCCGTGATAGGCTAGGTCCCTCGGGAGAGCAGTACTTC
length: 14; size: -; V: TRBV6-6; J: TRBJ1-1; D: -; CDR3: CASSIQDLNTEAFF; DNA: TGTGCCAGCAGCATACAGGATTTGAACACTGAAGCTTTCTTT
length: 16; size: -; V: TRBV7-8; J: TRBJ1-6; D: -; CDR3: CASSREGSSYNSPLHF; DNA: TGTGCCAGCAGCCGGGAAGGGAGCTCCTATAATTCACCCCTCCACTTT
length: 14; size: -; V: TRBV11-3; J: TRBJ2-3; D: TRBD2; CDR3: CASSLWGRGDTQYF; DNA: TGTGCCAGCAGCTTATGGGGGAGGGGAGATACGCAGTATTTT
length: 12; size: -; V: TRBV19; J: TRBJ1-2; D: TRBD1; CDR3: CASGQFYGSYTF; DNA: TGTGCCTCGGGACAGTTCTATGGTAGCTACACCTTC
length: 15; size: once; V: TRBV6-1; J: TRBJ1-2; D: -; CDR3: CASSERAGINYGYTF; DNA: TGTGCCAGCAGTGAAAGGGCGGGGATAAACTATGGCTACACCTTC
length: 12; size: -; V: TRBV3-1/TRBV3-2; J: TRBJ1-1; D: TRBD1; CDR3: CASAMQGAEAFF; DNA: TGTGCCAGCGCGATGCAGGGGGCTGAAGCTTTCTTT
length: 16; size: -; V: TRBV15; J: TRBJ2-4; D: TRBD1; CDR3: CATSPAPGQGGGIQYF; DNA: TGTGCCACCAGCCCTGCCCCCGGACAGGGTGGCGGCATTCAGTACTTC
length: 12; size: -; V: TRBV7-9; J: TRBJ1-1; D: TRBD1; CDR3: CASSLQDRGTHF; DNA: TGTGCCAGCAGCTTGCAGGACAGGGGAACTCACTTT
length: 13; size: -; V: TRBV27; J: TRBJ1-2; D: TRBD1; CDR3: CASSLNRGDGYTF; DNA: TGTGCCAGCAGTCTAAACAGGGGAGATGGCTACACCTTC
length: 16; size: -; V: TRBV3-1/TRBV3-2; J: TRBJ1-4; D: TRBD1; CDR3: CASSQAGQGKSEKLFF; DNA: TGTGCCAGCAGCCAGGCCGGACAGGGGAAGAGTGAAAAACTGTTTTTT
length: 16; size: -; V: TRBV5-5; J: TRBJ1-2; D: -; CDR3: CASSTLGLIANYGYTF; DNA: TGTGCCAGCAGCACTCTCGGACTTATAGCTAACTATGGCTACACCTTC
length: 13; size: -; V: TRBV6-1; J: TRBJ2-7; D: -; CDR3: CASSEQISYEQYF; DNA: TGTGCCAGCAGTGAACAAATCTCCTACGAGCAGTACTTC
length: 16; size: -; V: TRBV3-1/TRBV3-2; J: TRBJ2-7; D: -; CDR3: CASSQDWGGSSYEQYF; DNA: TGTGCCAGCAGCCAAGATTGGGGCGGAAGCTCCTACGAGCAGTACTTC
length: 12; size: -; V: TRBV29-1; J: TRBJ2-5; D: -; CDR3: CSVELPGETQYF; DNA: TGCAGCGTTGAACTCCCAGGGGAGACCCAGTACTTC
length: 16; size: -; V: TRBV4-1; J: TRBJ2-5; D: TRBD2; CDR3: CASSQPGTSGQETQYF; DNA: TGCGCCAGCAGCCAACCCGGGACTAGCGGCCAAGAGACCCAGTACTTC
length: 16; size: -; V: TRBV7-9; J: TRBJ1-2; D: -; CDR3: CASSLTNFRDTYGYTF; DNA: TGTGCCAGCAGCTTAACGAATTTCCGGGACACATATGGCTACACCTTC
length: 13; size: once; V: TRBV5-4; J: TRBJ1-2; D: -; CDR3: CASSLVGVSGYTF; DNA: TGTGCCAGCAGCTTGGTCGGGGTTTCTGGCTACACCTTC
length: 13; size: -; V: TRBV5-1; J: TRBJ1-2; D: TRBD1; CDR3: CASSRDRDYGYTF; DNA: TGCGCCAGCAGTCGGGACAGGGACTATGGCTACACCTTC
length: 14; size: -; V: TRBV5-1; J: TRBJ2-3; D: -; CDR3: CASSLLRGTDTQYF; DNA: TGCGCCAGCAGCTTGTTGAGGGGCACAGATACGCAGTATTTT